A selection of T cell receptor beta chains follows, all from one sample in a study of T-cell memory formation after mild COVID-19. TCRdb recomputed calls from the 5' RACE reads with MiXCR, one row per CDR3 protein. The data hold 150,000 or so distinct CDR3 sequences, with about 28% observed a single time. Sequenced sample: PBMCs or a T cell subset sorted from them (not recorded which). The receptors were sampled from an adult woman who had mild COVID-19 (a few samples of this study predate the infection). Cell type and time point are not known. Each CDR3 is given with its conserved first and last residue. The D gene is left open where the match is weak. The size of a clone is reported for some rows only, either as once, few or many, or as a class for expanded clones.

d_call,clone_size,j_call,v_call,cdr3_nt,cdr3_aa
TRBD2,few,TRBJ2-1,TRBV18,TGTGCCAGCTCACCCACCCCGGGGGGCTCCTACAATGAGCAGTTCTTC,CASSPTPGGSYNEQFF
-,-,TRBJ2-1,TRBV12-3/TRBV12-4,TGTGCCAGCAGTTTAGGGTTTGTCCAGTTCTTC,CASSLGFVQFF
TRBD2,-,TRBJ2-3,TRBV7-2,TGTGCCAGCAGCTTAAGGAGACTAGCGGGGATCACAGATACGCAGTATTTT,CASSLRRLAGITDTQYF
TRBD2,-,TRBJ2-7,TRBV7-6,TGTGCCAGCAGGGCGGGAGGCTCCTACGAGCAGTACTTC,CASRAGGSYEQYF
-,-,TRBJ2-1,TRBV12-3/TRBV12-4,TGTGCCAGCGCCTTCGGCCAAGCGGCCTACAATGAGCAGTTCTTC,CASAFGQAAYNEQFF
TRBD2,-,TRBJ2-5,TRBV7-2,TGTGCCAGCAGCTTAGGGGGGGCTAGCGGGAGGGAAGAGACCCAGTACTTC,CASSLGGASGREETQYF
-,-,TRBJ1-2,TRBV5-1,TGCGCCAGCAGCTGGGGGTCGGGTGATGGCTACACCTTC,CASSWGSGDGYTF
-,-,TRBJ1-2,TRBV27,TGTGCCAGCAGTTCACAAGCAGGTTCCTATGGCTACACCTTC,CASSSQAGSYGYTF
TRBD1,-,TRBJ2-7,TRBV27,TGTGCCAGCAGTTCCAGGACAGGAGTCCTCGAGCAGTACTTC,CASSSRTGVLEQYF
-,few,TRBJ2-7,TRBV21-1,TGTGCCAGCAGACCCCCGACAGACCCCGGGACTAGCGGGGGCAGCCACGAGCAGTACTTC,CASRPPTDPGTSGGSHEQYF
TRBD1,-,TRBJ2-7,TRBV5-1,TGCGCCAGCAGCTTGGTGGGACAGGGGTCCTACGAGCAGTACTTC,CASSLVGQGSYEQYF
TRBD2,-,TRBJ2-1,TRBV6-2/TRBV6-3,TGTGCCAGCAGTGTTCTAGCGGGGCCCTACAATGAGCAGTTCTTC,CASSVLAGPYNEQFF
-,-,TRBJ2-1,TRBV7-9,TGTGCCAGCAGCTTACTAGGGCGGGACGATGAGCAGTTCTTC,CASSLLGRDDEQFF
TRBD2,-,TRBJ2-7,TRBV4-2,TGTGCCAGCAGCCTCGGGACTAGCGGACCAACCTCCGAGCAGTACTTC,CASSLGTSGPTSEQYF
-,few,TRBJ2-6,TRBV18,TGTGCCAGCTCACCACCGGGACACCGGACCCGCTCTGGGGCCAACGTCCTGACTTTC,CASSPPGHRTRSGANVLTF
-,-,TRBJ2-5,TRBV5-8,TGTGCCAGCAGCTTGATGACTAGTGGGGAGACCCAGTACTTC,CASSLMTSGETQYF
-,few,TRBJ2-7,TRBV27,TGTGCCAGCAGTTTATTCCCGGCGGGGGAGCAGTACTTC,CASSLFPAGEQYF
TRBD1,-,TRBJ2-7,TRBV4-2,TGTGCCAGCAGCCAAGACGAAGTTATTACAGGGGGCGAGAACGAGCAGTACTTC,CASSQDEVITGGENEQYF
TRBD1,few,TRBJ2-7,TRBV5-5,TGTGCCAGCAGCACCCTCACCGGGACAGGGTACGAGCAGTACTTC,CASSTLTGTGYEQYF
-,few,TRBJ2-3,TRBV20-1,TGCAGTGCTAGTAGGGACACTACAGATACGCAGTATTTT,CSASRDTTDTQYF
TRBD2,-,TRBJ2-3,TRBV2,TGTGCCAGCAGTGTATCACTAGCGGGAAGCACAGATACGCAGTATTTT,CASSVSLAGSTDTQYF
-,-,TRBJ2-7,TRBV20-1,TGCAGTGCTAGCATGTGGCATGGGACCCTCGAGCAGTACTTC,CSASMWHGTLEQYF
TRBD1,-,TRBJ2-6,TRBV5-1,TGCGCCAGCAGCTTGACAGGGGGAAGATCTGGGGCCAACGTCCTGACTTTC,CASSLTGGRSGANVLTF
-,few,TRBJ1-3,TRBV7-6,TGTGCCAGCAGCGGTGGACAGATCTCTGGAAACACCATATATTTT,CASSGGQISGNTIYF
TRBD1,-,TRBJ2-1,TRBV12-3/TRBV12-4,TGTGCCAGCAGTTCCGGGACAGGCTACAATGAGCAGTTCTTC,CASSSGTGYNEQFF
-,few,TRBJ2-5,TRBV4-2,TGTGCCAGCAGCCAAGATACGATACAAGAGACCCAGTACTTC,CASSQDTIQETQYF
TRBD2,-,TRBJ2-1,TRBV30,TGTGCCTGGAGTTTTGGTAGCGGGGATAACAATGAGCAGTTCTTC,CAWSFGSGDNNEQFF
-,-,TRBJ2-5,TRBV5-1,TGCGCCAGCAGCTTGGTGGCAGATCAAGAGACCCAGTACTTC,CASSLVADQETQYF
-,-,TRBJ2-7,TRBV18,TGTGCCAGCTCAACACAGGCCCCGGTTGCCTACGAGCAGTACTTC,CASSTQAPVAYEQYF
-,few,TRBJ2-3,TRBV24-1,TGTGCCACCAGTGATTACCACACAGATACGCAGTATTTT,CATSDYHTDTQYF
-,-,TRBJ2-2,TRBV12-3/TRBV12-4,TGTGCCAGCAGTTTAAAAGGAGGGACCGGGGAGCTGTTTTTT,CASSLKGGTGELFF
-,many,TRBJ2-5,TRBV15,TGTGCCTCTGCTTCAGGGGATGTCGAGACCCAGTACTTC,CASASGDVETQYF
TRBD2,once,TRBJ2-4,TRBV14,TGTGCCAGCAGCCGACTCTCGGGACTAGCGGCCCAAGGGAACATTCAGTACTTC,CASSRLSGLAAQGNIQYF
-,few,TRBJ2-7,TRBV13,TGTGCCAGCAGCTTAGGAAAATCCTACGAGCAGTACTTC,CASSLGKSYEQYF